In this sample, the clone carrying this T cell receptor beta chain turned up once. The data are from a study of blood T cell repertoires in COVID-19. Study context: The study drew acute and convalescent COVID-19 samples from the United States, Italy and Spain.

CDR1 and CDR2 (germline): SQVTM, ANQGSEA. This CDR3 has 13 residues. Trimming removed 5 bases from V and 7 bases from J; junction bases left unmatched: 8. The authors' processing: Counts of nucleated cells, estimated from reference gene primer amplification, were obtained. Produced via immunoSEQ multiplex PCR; TCRdb's table is partial and in-frame only. The V and J calls and clone size are taken from that table; D and trimming were inferred from the DNA. The data show hundreds of thousands of clones, about 87% seen once. A Seattle source enrolled patients during active infection and followed them longitudinally.

Input material: peripheral blood. The gene calls are TRBV29-1 and TRBJ1-5, with 7 bases identical to TRBD1. This receptor was identified in a woman aged 45-59 years with COVID-19, enrolled during active disease. The CDR3 DNA reads as TGCAGCGTTTCTGACAGGGTGGGACAGCCCCAGCATTTT. It specifies CSVSDRVGQPQHF.